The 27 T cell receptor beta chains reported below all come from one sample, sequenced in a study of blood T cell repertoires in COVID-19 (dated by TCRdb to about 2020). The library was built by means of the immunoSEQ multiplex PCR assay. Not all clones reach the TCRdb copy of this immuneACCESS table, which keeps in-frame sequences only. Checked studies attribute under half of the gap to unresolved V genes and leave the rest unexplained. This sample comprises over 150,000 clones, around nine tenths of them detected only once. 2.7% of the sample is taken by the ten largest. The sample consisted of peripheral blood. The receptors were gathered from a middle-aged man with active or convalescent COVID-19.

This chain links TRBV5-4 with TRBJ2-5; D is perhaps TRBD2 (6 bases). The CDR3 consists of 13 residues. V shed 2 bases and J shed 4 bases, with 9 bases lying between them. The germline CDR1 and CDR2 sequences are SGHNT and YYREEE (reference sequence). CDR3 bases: TGTGCCAGCAGCTTCCAACTAGCAGAGACCCAGTACTTC. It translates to CASSFQLAETQYF. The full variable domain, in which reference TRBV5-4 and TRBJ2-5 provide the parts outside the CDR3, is ETGVTQSPTHLIKTRGQQVTLRCSSQSGHNTVSWYQQALGQGPQFIFQYYREEENGRGNFPPRFSGLQFPNYSSELNVNALELDDSALYLCASSFQLAETQYFGPGTRLLVL.

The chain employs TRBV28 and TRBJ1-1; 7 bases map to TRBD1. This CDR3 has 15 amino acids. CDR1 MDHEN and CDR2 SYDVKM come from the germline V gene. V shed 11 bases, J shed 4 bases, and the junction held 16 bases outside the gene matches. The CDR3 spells CAGTKSGGFVTEAFF. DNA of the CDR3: TGTGCCGGAACTAAATCAGGGGGGTTCGTCACTGAAGCTTTCTTT.

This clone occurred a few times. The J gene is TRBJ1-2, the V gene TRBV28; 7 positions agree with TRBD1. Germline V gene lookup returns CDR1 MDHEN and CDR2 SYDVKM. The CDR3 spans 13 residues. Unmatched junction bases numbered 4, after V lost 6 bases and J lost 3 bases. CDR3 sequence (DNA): TGTGCCAGCAGGTTGGACAGGTACTATGGCTACACCTTC. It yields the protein CASRLDRYYGYTF.

The CDR3 here is CASSSFGQTYNEQFF. The CDR3 nucleotides are TGTGCCAGCAGTTCCTTCGGACAAACCTACAATGAGCAGTTCTTC. V gene TRBV27 combines with J gene TRBJ2-1; a weak D match, TRBD1 (5 bases). The V gene's germline CDR1 is MNHEY and CDR2 SMNVEV (reference sequence). V lost 4 bases and J lost 2, with 12 bases in between. This CDR3 region has 15 residues.

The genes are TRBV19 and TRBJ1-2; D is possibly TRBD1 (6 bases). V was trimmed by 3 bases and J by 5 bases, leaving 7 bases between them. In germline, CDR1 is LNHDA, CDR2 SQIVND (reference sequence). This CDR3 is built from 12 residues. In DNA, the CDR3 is TGTGCCAGTAGTATGACAGGTTATGGCTACACCTTC. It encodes CASSMTGYGYTF.

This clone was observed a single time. The CDR3: CASSPGSGANVLTF. The CDR3 DNA sequence: TGTGCCAGCAGCCCAGGGTCCGGGGCCAACGTCCTGACTTTC. The V and J genes are TRBV3-1 (or the pseudogene TRBV3-2) and TRBJ2-6, with D possibly matching TRBD1 (5 bases). The V end lost 4 bases, the J end lost 4 bases, and 8 bases lay between the germline ends. Germline CDR1 is LGHDT and CDR2 is YNNKEL (reference sequence). This CDR3 comprises 14 residues.

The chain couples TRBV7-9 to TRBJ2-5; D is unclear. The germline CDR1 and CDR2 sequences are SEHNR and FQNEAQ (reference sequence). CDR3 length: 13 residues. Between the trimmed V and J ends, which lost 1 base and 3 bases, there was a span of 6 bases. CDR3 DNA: TGTGCCAGCAGCTTAGGGGCAGAAGAGACCCAGTACTTC. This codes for CASSLGAEETQYF.

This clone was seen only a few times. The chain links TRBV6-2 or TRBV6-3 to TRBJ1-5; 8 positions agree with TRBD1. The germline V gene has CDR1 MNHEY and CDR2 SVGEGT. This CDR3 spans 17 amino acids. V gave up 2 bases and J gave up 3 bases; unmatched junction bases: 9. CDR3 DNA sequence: TGTGCCAGCAGTTACCCCCGACAGGGGATGGACAATCAGCCCCAGCATTTT. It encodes CASSYPRQGMDNQPQHF.

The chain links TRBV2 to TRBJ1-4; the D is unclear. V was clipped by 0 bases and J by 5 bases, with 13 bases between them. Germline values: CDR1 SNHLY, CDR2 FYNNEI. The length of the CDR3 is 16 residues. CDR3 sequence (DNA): TGTGCCAGCAGTGAAGCGCGGTCCGGGTCAAATGAAAAACTGTTTTTT. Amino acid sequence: CASSEARSGSNEKLFF. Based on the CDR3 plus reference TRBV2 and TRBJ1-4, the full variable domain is EPEVTQTPSHQVTQMGQEVILRCVPISNHLYFYWYRQILGQKVEFLVSFYNNEISEKSEIFDDQFSVERPDGSNFTLKIRSTKLEDSAMYFCASSEARSGSNEKLFFGSGTQLSVL.

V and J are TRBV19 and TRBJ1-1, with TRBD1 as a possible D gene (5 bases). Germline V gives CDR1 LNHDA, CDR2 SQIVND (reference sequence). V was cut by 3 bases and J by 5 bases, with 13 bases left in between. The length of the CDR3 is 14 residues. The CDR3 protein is CASSIRGRFTEAFF. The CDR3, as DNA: TGTGCCAGTAGTATTAGGGGTAGATTTACTGAAGCTTTCTTT.

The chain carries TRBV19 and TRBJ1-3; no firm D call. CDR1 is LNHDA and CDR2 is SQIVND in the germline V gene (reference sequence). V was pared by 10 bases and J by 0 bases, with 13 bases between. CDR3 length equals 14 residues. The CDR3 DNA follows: TGTGCCACAAAAACCCTATCCTCTGGAAACACCATATATTTT. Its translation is CATKTLSSGNTIYF.

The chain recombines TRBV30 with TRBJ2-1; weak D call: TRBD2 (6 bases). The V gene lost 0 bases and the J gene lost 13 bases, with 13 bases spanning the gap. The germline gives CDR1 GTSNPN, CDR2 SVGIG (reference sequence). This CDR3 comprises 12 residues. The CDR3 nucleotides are TGTGCCTGGAGTGTATACGGGGGTGTACAGTTCTTC. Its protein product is CAWSVYGGVQFF.

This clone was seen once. Here the CDR3 reads CASSVTGVQETQYF. The CDR3 bases are TGTGCCAGCAGTGTCACAGGGGTCCAAGAGACCCAGTACTTC. The genes are TRBV25-1 and TRBJ2-5, with 7 bases that match TRBD1. The CDR3 loop spans 14 amino acids. The J segment lost 1 base and the V segment lost 4 bases, leaving 3 bases of the junction unmatched. Looked up from germline, CDR1 is MGHDK and CDR2 is SYGVNS.

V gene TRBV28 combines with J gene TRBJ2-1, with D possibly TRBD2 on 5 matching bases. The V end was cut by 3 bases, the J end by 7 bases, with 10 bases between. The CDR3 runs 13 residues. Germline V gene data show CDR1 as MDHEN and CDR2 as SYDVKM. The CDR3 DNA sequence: TGTGCCAGCAGTTTGGACTCCCGAAATGAGCAGTTCTTC. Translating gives CASSLDSRNEQFF.

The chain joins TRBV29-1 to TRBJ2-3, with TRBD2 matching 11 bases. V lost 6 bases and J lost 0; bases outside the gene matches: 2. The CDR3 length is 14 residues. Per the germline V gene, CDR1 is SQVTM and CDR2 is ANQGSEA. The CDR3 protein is CSVTSGVSTDTQYF. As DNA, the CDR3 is TGCAGCGTGACTAGCGGGGTTAGCACAGATACGCAGTATTTT.

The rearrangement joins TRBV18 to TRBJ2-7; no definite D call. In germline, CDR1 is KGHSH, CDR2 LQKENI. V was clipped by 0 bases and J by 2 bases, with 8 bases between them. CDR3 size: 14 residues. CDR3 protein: CASSPPSSAYEQYF. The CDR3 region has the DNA TGTGCCAGCTCACCACCCAGTTCTGCCTACGAGCAGTACTTC.

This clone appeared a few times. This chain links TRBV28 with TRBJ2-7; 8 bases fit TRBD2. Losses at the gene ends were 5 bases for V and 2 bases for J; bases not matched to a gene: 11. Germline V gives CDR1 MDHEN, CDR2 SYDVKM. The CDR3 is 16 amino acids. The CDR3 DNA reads TGTGCCAGCAGTCCTACCTGGCGAGCGGGGGCCTACGAGCAGTACTTC. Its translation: CASSPTWRAGAYEQYF.

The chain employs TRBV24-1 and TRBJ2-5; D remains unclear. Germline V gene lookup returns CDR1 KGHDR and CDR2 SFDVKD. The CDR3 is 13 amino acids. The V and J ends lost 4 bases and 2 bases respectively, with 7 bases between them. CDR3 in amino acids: CATSESPQETQYF. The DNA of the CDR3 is TGTGCCACCAGTGAATCCCCTCAAGAGACCCAGTACTTC.

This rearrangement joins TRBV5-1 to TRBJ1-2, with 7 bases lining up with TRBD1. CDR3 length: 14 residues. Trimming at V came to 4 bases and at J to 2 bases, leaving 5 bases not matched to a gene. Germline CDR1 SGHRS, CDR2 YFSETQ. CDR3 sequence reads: CASSPTGMNYGYTF. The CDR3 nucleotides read TGCGCCAGCAGCCCGACAGGGATGAACTATGGCTACACCTTC.

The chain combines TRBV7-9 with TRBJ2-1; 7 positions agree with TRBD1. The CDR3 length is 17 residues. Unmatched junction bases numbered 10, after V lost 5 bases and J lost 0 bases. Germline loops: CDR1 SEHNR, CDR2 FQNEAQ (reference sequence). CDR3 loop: CASSVGLDRSSYNEQFF. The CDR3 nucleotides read TGTGCCAGCAGCGTAGGCTTGGACAGGAGCTCCTACAATGAGCAGTTCTTC. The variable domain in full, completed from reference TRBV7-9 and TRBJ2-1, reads DTGVSQNPRHKITKRGQNVTFRCDPISEHNRLYWYRQTLGQGPEFLTYFQNEAQLEKSRLLSDRFSAERPKGSFSTLEIQRTEQGDSAMYLCASSVGLDRSSYNEQFFGPGTRLTVL.

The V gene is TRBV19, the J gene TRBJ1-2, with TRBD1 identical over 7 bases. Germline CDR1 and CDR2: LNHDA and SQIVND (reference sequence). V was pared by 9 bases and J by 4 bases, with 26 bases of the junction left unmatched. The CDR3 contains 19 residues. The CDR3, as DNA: TGTGCCAGAAACGAAATGCCCAACGCAAAGGGACAGATCCTCTATGGCTACACCTTC. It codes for CARNEMPNAKGQILYGYTF. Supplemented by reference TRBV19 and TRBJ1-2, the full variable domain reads DGGITQSPKYLFRKEGQNVTLSCEQNLNHDAMYWYRQDPGQGLRLIYYSQIVNDFQKGDIAEGYSVSREKKESFPLTVTSAQKNPTAFYLCARNEMPNAKGQILYGYTFGSGTRLTVV.

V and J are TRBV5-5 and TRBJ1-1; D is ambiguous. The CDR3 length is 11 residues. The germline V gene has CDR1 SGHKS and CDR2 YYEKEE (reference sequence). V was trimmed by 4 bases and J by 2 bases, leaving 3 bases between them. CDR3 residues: CASSPNTEAFF. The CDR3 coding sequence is TGTGCCAGCAGCCCAAACACTGAAGCTTTCTTT.

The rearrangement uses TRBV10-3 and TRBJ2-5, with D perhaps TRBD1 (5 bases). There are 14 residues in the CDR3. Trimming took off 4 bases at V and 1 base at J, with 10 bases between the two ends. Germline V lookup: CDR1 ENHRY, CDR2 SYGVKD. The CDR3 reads CAISVQVSQETQYF. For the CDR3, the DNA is TGTGCCATCAGTGTACAGGTCTCCCAAGAGACCCAGTACTTC.

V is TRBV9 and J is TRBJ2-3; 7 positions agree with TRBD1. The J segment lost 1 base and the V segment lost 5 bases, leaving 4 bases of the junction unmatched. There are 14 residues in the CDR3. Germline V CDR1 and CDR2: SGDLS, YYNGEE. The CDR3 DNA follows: TGTGCCAGCAGTAAGGGGGCCGGCACAGATACGCAGTATTTT. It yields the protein CASSKGAGTDTQYF. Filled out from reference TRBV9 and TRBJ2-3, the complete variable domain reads DSGVTQTPKHLITATGQRVTLRCSPRSGDLSVYWYQQSLDQGLQFLIQYYNGEERAKGNILERFSAQQFPDLHSELNLSSLELGDSALYFCASSKGAGTDTQYFGPGTRLTVL.

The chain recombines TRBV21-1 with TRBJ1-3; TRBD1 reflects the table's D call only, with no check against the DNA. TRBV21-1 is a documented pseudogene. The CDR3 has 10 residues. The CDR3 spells CRGQPEVKKF. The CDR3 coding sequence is TGCCGGGGACAGCCCGAAGTCAAGAAATTT.

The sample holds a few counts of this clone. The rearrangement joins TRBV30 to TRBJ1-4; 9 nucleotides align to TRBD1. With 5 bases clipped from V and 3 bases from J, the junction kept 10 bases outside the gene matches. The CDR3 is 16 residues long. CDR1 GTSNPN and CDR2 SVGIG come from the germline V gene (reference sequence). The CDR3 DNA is TGTGCCTGGGGACAGGGGCCCCTTCAATCTAATGAAAAACTGTTTTTT. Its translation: CAWGQGPLQSNEKLFF.

The CDR3 DNA follows: TGTGCTACCCGGGGAGGGGTTAACAATGAGCAGTTCTTC. It translates to CATRGGVNNEQFF. This chain uses TRBV19 with TRBJ2-1; 7 nucleotides line up with TRBD2. The CDR3 contains 13 residues. Germline-derived CDR1 and CDR2 are LNHDA and SQIVND (reference sequence).